The 26 T cell receptor beta chains listed next were all sequenced from one sample in a study of T-cell reconstitution after alpha-beta-depleted transplantation in children. Unique molecular identifiers were incorporated during preparation of the TCRbeta library. MiXCR, run by TCRdb on the PCR reads, gives a single entry per CDR3 protein. The sample contains roughly 250,000 distinct CDR3 sequences, approximately 8.9% of which appear only once. Sequencing was performed on PBMCs, mostly from graft donor cells, taken 180 days after TCRalphabeta/CD19-depleted stem cell transplant. Receptors were obtained from a male patient aged 10 to 17 who had a stem cell transplant for acute lymphoblastic leukemia, so the T cells may come from the graft donor.

At least ten counts were recorded for this clonotype. J is TRBJ2-2 and V is TRBV12-3 or TRBV12-4, with D tentatively TRBD1 (5 bases). The CDR3 loop spans 15 amino acids. V lost 3 bases and J lost 4, with 12 bases in between. The CDR3 nucleotides are TGTGCCAGCAGTTTCTCCCAGGGCGGCACCGGGGAGCTGTTTTTT. It encodes CASSFSQGGTGELFF.

This clonotype was counted ten times or more. This chain links TRBV11-2 with TRBJ2-3; D is perhaps TRBD2 (6 bases). V shed 0 bases and J shed 1 base, with 14 bases lying between them. The CDR3 is made up of 17 amino acids. CDR1 SGHAT and CDR2 FQNNGV come from the germline V gene. The CDR3 DNA sequence: TGTGCCAGCAGCTTAGATGTTTGGGGGGTTCGCACAGATACGCAGTATTTT. Translation gives CASSLDVWGVRTDTQYF.

This clonotype was detected ten times or more. The J gene is TRBJ2-1, the V gene TRBV27; 7 nucleotides agree with TRBD1. V trimming: 8 bases; J trimming: 4 bases; junction bases outside the gene matches: 5. The CDR3 runs to 13 residues. The V gene's germline CDR1 is MNHEY and CDR2 SMNVEV (reference sequence). Written as DNA, the CDR3 is TGTGCCAGCGGGGACAGCCTTTACAATGAGCAGTTCTTC. As protein: CASGDSLYNEQFF.

This clonotype was seen ten or more times. The chain carries TRBV12-3 or TRBV12-4 and TRBJ2-3; D remains unclear. V lost 3 bases and J lost 2, with 9 bases in between. CDR3 length: 14 amino acids. CDR3 DNA sequence: TGTGCCAGCAGTTTGGTGTGGAACACAGATACGCAGTATTTT. Its protein is CASSLVWNTDTQYF.

This clonotype was observed at least ten times. As DNA, the CDR3 is TGTGCCAGCAGCTTTGTACAGGGCCCCACAGATACGCAGTATTTT. It is translated as CASSFVQGPTDTQYF. This chain connects TRBV7-2 to TRBJ2-3, with a weak D call TRBD1 (6 bases). The germline V gene encodes CDR1 SGHTA and CDR2 FQGNSA. The CDR3 runs to 15 residues. Trimming left V 3 bases short and J 2 bases short, with 12 bases between.

About this clonotype itself: This may come from a read error, since a much larger clone is one base off. The chain has TRBV6-2 or TRBV6-3 and TRBJ1-2; D unclear. Trimming stripped 4 bases from V and 7 bases from J, with 10 bases between. The CDR3 loop spans 12 amino acids. Germline CDR1 MNHEY, CDR2 SVGEGT. CDR3 sequence reads: CASSCSASGYTF. Written as DNA, the CDR3 is TGTGCCAGCAGTTGCTCGGCGAGTGGCTACACCTTC.

This clonotype appeared many times. V usage is TRBV21-1 and J usage is TRBJ2-2; the table calls TRBD1, which could not be checked here. TRBV21-1 is a pseudogene locus. CDR3 size: 16 residues. CDR3 loop: CASSIRQTFTHGELFF. The DNA for the CDR3 is TGTGCCAGCAGCATTCGACAGACCTTTACCCACGGGGAGCTGTTTTTT.

This clonotype was recorded many times. The chain carries TRBV7-2 and TRBJ2-2; 9 bases are a match to TRBD2. The CDR3 runs 15 residues. Trimming took 5 bases from V and 5 from J; bases not matched to a gene: 6. The germline V gene has CDR1 SGHTA and CDR2 FQGNSA. CDR3: CASSAKREETGELFF. The CDR3, as DNA: TGTGCCAGCAGCGCCAAGCGGGAGGAAACCGGGGAGCTGTTTTTT.

This clonotype was detected ten times or more. This chain uses TRBV5-6 with TRBJ1-2; D is perhaps TRBD1 (5 bases). V was trimmed by 3 bases and J by 8 bases, leaving 11 bases between them. The germline CDR1 and CDR2 sequences are SGHDT and YYEEEE. CDR3 size: 12 residues. CDR3 nucleotides: TGTGCCAGCAGCTGGGGGGGAGACGGCTACACCTTC. It yields the protein CASSWGGDGYTF.

Notes on this clonotype: A much bigger clone sits one base away, suggesting this may be a read error. This chain links TRBV25-1 with TRBJ2-3; the D is unclear. This CDR3 region has 13 residues. Germline V gene sequence: CDR1 MGHDK, CDR2 SYGVNS. V lost 1 base and J 2 bases, leaving 4 bases between the germline ends. This chain's CDR3 is CASSELTTDTQYF. CDR3 in DNA: TGTGCCAGCAGTGAATTAACCACAGATACGCAGTATTTT.

The chain couples TRBV6-2 or TRBV6-3 to TRBJ2-7; the D is unclear. The CDR3 totals 14 residues. Germline V gene data show CDR1 as MNHEY and CDR2 as SVGEGT. Between the trimmed V and J ends, which lost 0 bases and 1 base, there was a span of 7 bases. The CDR3 DNA is TGTGCCAGCAGTTACTCGGCGTTTTCCTACGAGCAGTACTTC. Its translation: CASSYSAFSYEQYF.

Ten or more counts support this clonotype. CDR3 sequence reads: CSVVLFQGPEQYF. In DNA form, the CDR3 reads TGCAGCGTTGTCCTCTTCCAGGGTCCCGAGCAGTACTTC. This rearrangement joins TRBV29-1 to TRBJ2-7, with D possibly being TRBD1 (5 bases). The CDR3 loop spans 13 amino acids. V lost 4 bases and J 6 bases, leaving 16 bases between the germline ends. CDR1 and CDR2 (germline): SQVTM, ANQGSEA.

The chain is built from TRBV18 and TRBJ2-3, with a tentative D call TRBD2 (5 bases). The CDR3 contains 12 residues. Deletions cut 4 bases from V and 15 bases from J, with 17 bases between. Germline V gene lookup returns CDR1 KGHSH and CDR2 LQKENI. The CDR3 sequence: CASSHWEHTAYF. In DNA form, the CDR3 reads TGTGCCAGCTCACATTGGGAGCACACCGCATATTTT.

This clonotype appeared many times. V and J are TRBV10-3 and TRBJ2-5; 8 bases are shared with TRBD1. The CDR3 extends over 13 amino acids. The V segment lost 11 bases and the J segment 5 bases; nucleotides outside the gene matches: 10. Germline CDR1 and CDR2: ENHRY and SYGVKD. The CDR3 region is CASEGQGGETQYF. CDR3 in DNA: TGTGCCTCGGAAGGACAGGGAGGTGAGACCCAGTACTTC.

The chain joins TRBV7-3 to TRBJ1-5; D not certain. This CDR3 contains 19 residues. Trimming removed 4 bases at V and 5 bases at J, with 27 bases between. Germline V lookup: CDR1 SGHTA, CDR2 FQGTGA. CDR3 in DNA: TGTGCCAGCAGCTCCCAACCGGGCCCTACTGTCTCCGGGGATCAGCCCCAGCATTTT. This encodes CASSSQPGPTVSGDQPQHF. The whole variable domain, filled in from reference TRBV7-3 and TRBJ1-5, reads GAGVSQTPSNKVTEKGKYVELRCDPISGHTALYWYRQSLGQGPEFLIYFQGTGAADDSGLPNDRFFAVRPEGSVSTLKIQRTERGDSAVYLCASSSQPGPTVSGDQPQHFGDGTRLSIL.

This clonotype was observed many times. The chain's CDR3 is CSARDPRSPDSQGAFF. The CDR3 region has the DNA TGCAGTGCTAGAGATCCCAGATCGCCGGACAGTCAGGGAGCTTTCTTT. J is TRBJ1-1 and V is TRBV20-1; TRBD1 might be the D (6 bases). The CDR3 covers 16 residues. The germline gives CDR1 DFQATT, CDR2 SNEGSKA (reference sequence). V shed 0 bases and J shed 10 bases, with 24 bases lying between them.

This clonotype was seen many times. The rearrangement joins TRBV7-9 to TRBJ2-3; 8 bases align to TRBD1. CDR3 length: 15 amino acids. The germline V gene has CDR1 SEHNR and CDR2 FQNEAQ (reference sequence). Germline trimming cut 9 bases from V and 4 bases from J; bases unmatched to any gene: 12. This CDR3 is CASRLGDRPADTQYF. The CDR3 DNA reads TGTGCCAGTCGCCTGGGGGACAGGCCCGCAGATACGCAGTATTTT. Full variable domain (remainder filled in from reference TRBV7-9 and TRBJ2-3): DTGVSQNPRHKITKRGQNVTFRCDPISEHNRLYWYRQTLGQGPEFLTYFQNEAQLEKSRLLSDRFSAERPKGSFSTLEIQRTEQGDSAMYLCASRLGDRPADTQYFGPGTRLTVL.

Ten or more counts support this clonotype. This sequence joins TRBV7-2 and TRBJ1-2, with D possibly TRBD1 on 5 matching bases. Per germline, CDR1 SGHTA and CDR2 FQGNSA. The ends were cut back, 2 bases at V and 8 bases at J, with 6 bases in the middle. This CDR3 has 11 residues. The DNA of the CDR3 is TGTGCCAGCAGCTTACGGGACGGCTACACCTTC. This sequence encodes CASSLRDGYTF. Full variable domain (remainder filled in from reference TRBV7-2 and TRBJ1-2): GAGVSQSPSNKVTEKGKDVELRCDPISGHTALYWYRQSLGQGLEFLIYFQGNSAPDKSGLPSDRFSAERTGGSVSTLTIQRTQQEDSAVYLCASSLRDGYTFGSGTRLTVV.

In this sample, this clonotype turned up many times. The rearrangement joins TRBV6-5 to TRBJ1-1; no firm D call. CDR3 length equals 14 residues. CDR1 MNHEY and CDR2 SVGAGI come from the germline V gene. V was pared by 2 bases and J by 1 base, with 8 bases between. CDR3 residues: CASSYIGANTEAFF. Written as DNA, the CDR3 is TGTGCCAGCAGTTACATCGGAGCGAACACTGAAGCTTTCTTT.

This clonotype has at least ten counts. The chain employs TRBV12-5 and TRBJ2-1, with TRBD2 matching 12 bases. CDR3 size: 15 residues. With V trimmed by 0 bases and J by 9 bases, 3 bases remained unmatched. Germline V gives CDR1 LGHNT, CDR2 FRNRAP. CDR3 coding DNA: TGTGCTAGTGGTTTGGTCGGACTAGCGGGAAGTGAGCAGTTCTTC. This codes for CASGLVGLAGSEQFF.

This clonotype was found many times. This chain links TRBV11-2 with TRBJ1-4; the D is unclear. Trimming removed 5 bases from V and 8 bases from J, with 18 bases in between. The CDR3 extends over 15 amino acids. Germline CDR1 and CDR2: SGHAT and FQNNGV. The CDR3 sequence is CASSRRVALGEKLFF. CDR3 coding DNA: TGTGCCAGCAGCCGGAGGGTGGCTTTGGGAGAAAAACTGTTTTTT.

This clonotype came up many times. Relative to the germline gene, one junction end is altered; a read error may explain this. J is TRBJ2-7 and V is TRBV7-7; 8 bases align to TRBD1. Germline V gene data show CDR1 as SSHAT and CDR2 as FNYEAQ (reference sequence). The length of the CDR3 is 13 residues. The CDR3 reads CASSFLQGGEQYF. Written as DNA, the CDR3 is TGTGCTAGCAGCTTCCTACAGGGGGGCGAGCAGTACTTC.

Worth noting for this clonotype: A read error may explain this, as a much larger clone is one base away. The chain joins TRBV5-6 to TRBJ1-1, with unresolved D. Germline V gene sequence: CDR1 SGHDT, CDR2 YYEEEE. The CDR3 contains 12 residues. The chain's CDR3 is CASSSLDTEALF. CDR3 bases: TGTGCCAGCAGCTCGCTCGACACTGAAGCTTTGTTT.

This clonotype showed up many times. The chain couples TRBV27 to TRBJ1-2, with 7 bases aligning to TRBD1. This CDR3 spans 16 amino acids. With 5 bases clipped from V and 2 bases from J, the junction kept 11 bases outside the gene matches. The germline V gene has CDR1 MNHEY and CDR2 SMNVEV (reference sequence). Here the CDR3 DNA reads TGTGCCAGCAGTGCTAACCACAGGGGCGCAAACTATGGCTACACCTTC. Amino acid sequence: CASSANHRGANYGYTF.

At least ten counts were recorded for this clonotype. The chain has TRBV12-5 and TRBJ1-2, with D unresolved. CDR1 and CDR2 (germline): LGHNT, FRNRAP. Trimming took off 1 base at V and 7 bases at J, with 16 bases between the two ends. The CDR3 totals 15 residues. CDR3 sequence: CASGLALGSGRGYTF. CDR3 coding DNA: TGTGCTAGTGGTTTGGCCCTGGGGTCCGGTCGTGGCTACACCTTC.

In this sample, this clonotype turned up many times. The chain carries TRBV20-1 and TRBJ2-5; TRBD2 matches at 10 bases. The CDR3 has 14 residues. The germline CDR1 and CDR2 sequences are DFQATT and SNEGSKA (reference sequence). The V and J ends lost 6 bases and 4 bases, in that order; junction bases with no gene match: 8. In nucleotides, the CDR3 is TGCAGTGCCCCGCTAGCGGGGGAGGGAGAGACCCAGTACTTC. Its protein product is CSAPLAGEGETQYF.